This record concerns one T cell receptor beta chain sequence. V dropped 5 bases and J dropped 3; count of bases not matched to a gene: 6. Per germline, CDR1 SQVTM and CDR2 ANQGSEA. The length of the CDR3 is 13 residues. This record belongs to a study of blood T cell repertoires in COVID-19. Overall study context: COVID-19 samples, acute and convalescent, were from the United States, Italy and Spain. Sources were T cells, B-cell-depleted T cells, or PBMCs; the material itself was cDNA or gDNA.

Authors' analysis steps: By means of reference gene primer amplification, nucleated cell counts were estimated. Sequencing was performed with immunoSEQ multiplex PCR; in TCRdb, only in-frame clones are kept and a portion is missing. V and J calls plus clone size are reproduced from that table; the DNA served to infer D and trimming. The data contain about 54,000 clones, about nine tenths of them singletons. This clonotype originated in a man over 45 with active COVID-19. Sequencing was performed on peripheral blood. The V and J genes are TRBV29-1 and TRBJ2-7; TRBD2 agrees at 8 bases. The DNA for the CDR3 is TGCAGCGTTCTTAGCGGGAATGACTACGAGCAGTACTTC. This translates into CSVLSGNDYEQYF.